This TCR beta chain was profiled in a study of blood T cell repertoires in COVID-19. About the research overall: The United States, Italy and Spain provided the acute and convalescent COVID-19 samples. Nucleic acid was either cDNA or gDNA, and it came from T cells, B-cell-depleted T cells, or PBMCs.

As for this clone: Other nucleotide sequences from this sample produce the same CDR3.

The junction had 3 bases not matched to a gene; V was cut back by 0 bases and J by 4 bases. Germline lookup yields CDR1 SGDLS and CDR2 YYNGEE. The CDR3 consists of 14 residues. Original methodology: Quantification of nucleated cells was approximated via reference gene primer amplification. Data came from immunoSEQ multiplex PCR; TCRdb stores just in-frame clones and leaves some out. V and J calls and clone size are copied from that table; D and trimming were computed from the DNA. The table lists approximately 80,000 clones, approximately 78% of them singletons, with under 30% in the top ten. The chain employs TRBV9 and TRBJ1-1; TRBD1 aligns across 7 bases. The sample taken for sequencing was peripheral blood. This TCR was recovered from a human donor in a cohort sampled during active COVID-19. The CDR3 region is CASSVAAGGTEAFF. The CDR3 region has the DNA TGTGCCAGCAGCGTAGCTGCAGGGGGCACTGAAGCTTTCTTT.